The clone carrying this TCR beta chain was counted a single time. The antigen remains undetermined. This entry is derived from a study of cytotoxic CD8 clonotypes in ibrutinib-treated CLL. Background on the study: Responses: about 25 partial, 2 complete; after median roughly 68 months, around 14 stayed remitted, approximately twelve progressed. Median treatment time before response sampling was 12 months, range 6 to 36.

Findings of the study overall: Exceeding age-matched healthy donors, baseline clonality also tracked the counts of circulating CD8+ T cells. Public clonotypes (which were uncommon) either contracted or remained stable on treatment.

Sequenced by immunoSEQ multiplex PCR; TCRdb stores in-frame clones only, minus some. The sample records roughly 97,000 clones, approximately 80% being singletons. Germline CDR1 and CDR2: MGHRA and YSYEKL. The CDR3 has 15 residues. Trimming cost V 4 bases and J 1 base; bases outside gene matches: 5. The chain links TRBV4-1 to TRBJ2-7; 9 positions match TRBD1. The receptor was derived from a human donor with chronic lymphocytic leukemia. The sequencing used PBMCs, collected after 12 months of ibrutinib treatment. CDR3 bases: TGCGCCAGCAGCCCGGGACAGGGAATTTCCTACGAGCAGTACTTC. Amino acid sequence: CASSPGQGISYEQYF.